One sample yielded the 17 T cell receptor beta chains listed below, sequenced in a study of cytomegalovirus exposure and HLA in healthy donors. Researchers ran the PCR with 60 Vbeta and 13 Jbeta primers. The method was immunoSEQ multiplex PCR; TCRdb's version includes in-frame clones alone and lacks a portion of them. Among 120,000 or so clones listed, roughly 75% were seen once. The sequenced sample was PBMCs. The source of these receptors is a man under 40 in good health and CMV-seropositive.

The chain combines TRBV30 with TRBJ1-5, with 7 bases aligning to TRBD1. V lost 1 base, J lost 6 bases, and 3 bases stayed unmatched. The CDR3 is 13 amino acids. Germline values: CDR1 GTSNPN, CDR2 SVGIG (reference sequence). The CDR3 spells CAWSARGSQPQHF. The CDR3 DNA follows: TGTGCCTGGAGTGCCAGGGGGAGTCAGCCCCAGCATTTT.

The chain recombines TRBV7-9 with TRBJ1-1, with D possibly TRBD1 on 6 matching bases. Germline CDR1 is SEHNR and CDR2 is FQNEAQ (reference sequence). The CDR3 loop spans 15 amino acids. V was shortened by 4 bases and J by 4 bases, with 16 bases between the two germline ends. The CDR3, as DNA: TGTGCCAGCAGCTCTTATAGGGCACAGGGCACTGAAGCTTTCTTT. Translating it yields CASSSYRAQGTEAFF.

This chain uses TRBV9 with TRBJ2-6; no clear D gene. The CDR3 totals 15 residues. The germline V gene has CDR1 SGDLS and CDR2 YYNGEE. The ends were cut back, 5 bases at V and 1 base at J, with 10 bases in the middle. This CDR3 reads CASRHSGSGANVLTF. Written as DNA, the CDR3 is TGTGCCAGCAGGCATTCGGGTTCTGGGGCCAACGTCCTGACTTTC.

This clone has only a few counts. This chain links TRBV5-6 with TRBJ2-1; 7 bases are a match to TRBD2. V shed 1 base, J shed 1 base, and the junction held 5 bases outside the gene matches. CDR1 SGHDT and CDR2 YYEEEE come from the germline V gene. This CDR3 spans 16 amino acids. CDR3: CASSLQAGFSYNEQFF. The CDR3 coding sequence is TGTGCCAGCAGCTTGCAAGCGGGATTTTCCTACAATGAGCAGTTCTTC.

The V and J genes are TRBV29-1 and TRBJ2-1, with D uncertain. This CDR3 has 12 amino acids. V lost 6 bases and J 7 bases, leaving 13 bases between the germline ends. Per germline, CDR1 SQVTM and CDR2 ANQGSEA. The CDR3: CSVAYLANEQFF. The CDR3, as DNA: TGCAGCGTCGCCTACTTAGCTAATGAGCAGTTCTTC.

V is TRBV27 and J is TRBJ2-7; TRBD2 matches at 7 bases. The CDR3 runs to 15 residues. Germline V gives CDR1 MNHEY, CDR2 SMNVEV (reference sequence). With V trimmed by 8 bases and J by 4 bases, 14 bases remained unmatched. The CDR3 here is CASRVRELEAYEQYF. CDR3 sequence (DNA): TGTGCCAGCCGGGTGCGGGAGTTGGAGGCTTACGAGCAGTACTTC.

The chain joins TRBV7-2 to TRBJ2-5, with 9 bases aligning to TRBD2. The CDR3 is made up of 14 amino acids. V shed 3 bases, J shed 3 bases, and the junction held 2 bases outside the gene matches. The V gene's germline CDR1 is SGHTA and CDR2 FQGNSA. The CDR3 bases are TGTGCCAGCAGCTTTGTAGCGGGAGAAGAGACCCAGTACTTC. Translated: CASSFVAGEETQYF. Full variable domain (outside the CDR3, taken from reference TRBV7-2 and TRBJ2-5): GAGVSQSPSNKVTEKGKDVELRCDPISGHTALYWYRQSLGQGLEFLIYFQGNSAPDKSGLPSDRFSAERTGGSVSTLTIQRTQQEDSAVYLCASSFVAGEETQYFGPGTRLLVL.

V gene TRBV4-2 combines with J gene TRBJ1-2; D is unresolved. V dropped 2 bases and J dropped 8 bases, with 6 bases sitting between them. The germline V gene encodes CDR1 LGHNA and CDR2 YNFKEQ. The CDR3 extends over 11 amino acids. In DNA form, the CDR3 reads TGTGCCAGCAGCCAATTCCAGGGCTACACCTTC. Residues: CASSQFQGYTF.

This sequence joins TRBV13 and TRBJ2-7; possibly TRBD1 for D (6 bases). This CDR3 is 15 amino acids long. V was pared by 4 bases and J by 2 bases, with 15 bases between. Germline lookup yields CDR1 PRHDT and CDR2 FYEKMQ (reference sequence). CDR3 protein: CASSSGTTNTYEQYF. The CDR3 nucleotides read TGTGCCAGCAGCTCCGGGACAACGAACACCTACGAGCAGTACTTC.

This chain joins TRBV30 and TRBJ2-2; D is perhaps TRBD2 (6 bases). CDR3 length equals 15 residues. Per the germline V gene, CDR1 is GTSNPN and CDR2 is SVGIG (reference sequence). V was pared by 5 bases and J by 7 bases, with 20 bases between. The CDR3 sequence: CAWFGGPLFDGELFF. For the CDR3, the DNA is TGTGCCTGGTTTGGAGGGCCCCTCTTCGACGGGGAGCTGTTTTTT. Variable domain in full (rest from reference TRBV30 and TRBJ2-2): SQTIHQWPATLVQPVGSPLSLECTVEGTSNPNLYWYRQAAGRGLQLLFYSVGIGQISSEVPQNLSASRPQDRQFILSSKKLLLSDSGFYLCAWFGGPLFDGELFFGEGSRLTVL.

This chain joins TRBV9 and TRBJ2-3; a possible D gene is TRBD2 (6 bases). This CDR3 comprises 15 residues. Trimming cost V 2 bases and J 3 bases, with 13 bases left between them. CDR1 and CDR2 from the germline V gene are SGDLS and YYNGEE. Here the CDR3 DNA reads TGTGCCAGCAGCGTCCTGTCGGCGGGAACAGATACGCAGTATTTT. Its protein product is CASSVLSAGTDTQYF.

This clone was counted once. V usage is TRBV30 and J usage is TRBJ2-4; 7 positions match TRBD2. The V gene's germline CDR1 is GTSNPN and CDR2 SVGIG (reference sequence). Trimming at V came to 2 bases and at J to 1 base, leaving 2 bases not matched to a gene. This CDR3 has 14 residues. In nucleotides, the CDR3 is TGTGCCTGGAGTAGCGGGGATGCCAAAAACATTCAGTACTTC. It is translated as CAWSSGDAKNIQYF.

In DNA, the CDR3 is TGTGCCAGCAGCTCCAACTTAGAGTCCTATGGCTACACCTTC. Residues: CASSSNLESYGYTF. The chain links TRBV11-2 to TRBJ1-2; D gene uncertain. Between the trimmed V and J ends, which lost 4 bases and 4 bases, there was a span of 13 bases. The CDR3 covers 14 residues. Per germline, CDR1 SGHAT and CDR2 FQNNGV.

The chain is built from TRBV28 and TRBJ2-7; D is unresolved. Germline CDR1 is MDHEN and CDR2 is SYDVKM. This CDR3 contains 15 residues. V lost 5 bases and J 3 bases, leaving 17 bases between the germline ends. CDR3 amino acids: CASSIPGQVLYEQYF. CDR3 DNA sequence: TGTGCCAGCAGTATTCCCGGTCAGGTACTCTACGAGCAGTACTTC.

Concerning this clone itself: Other DNA sequences of this sample code for an identical CDR3. The V call is TRBV7-8, the J call TRBJ2-4; the match to TRBD2 covers 7 bases. The CDR3 covers 21 residues. V lost 4 bases and J lost 0; bases outside the gene matches: 21. CDR1 is SGHVS and CDR2 is FQNEAQ in the germline V gene. The CDR3 loop reads CASSSLGRLAAGLLAKNIQYF. The CDR3 nucleotides are TGTGCCAGCAGCTCCTTAGGGCGGCTAGCGGCAGGGCTACTAGCCAAAAACATTCAGTACTTC.

The rearrangement joins TRBV7-8 to TRBJ1-5, with 7 positions matching TRBD1. Germline values: CDR1 SGHVS, CDR2 FQNEAQ. This CDR3 contains 15 residues. Trimming cost V 2 bases and J 3 bases; bases outside gene matches: 4. CDR3 protein: CASSLLTGNNQPQHF. In DNA, the CDR3 is TGTGCCAGCAGCTTACTGACAGGGAACAATCAGCCCCAGCATTTT.

This chain connects TRBV27 to TRBJ2-1, with D tentatively TRBD2 (6 bases). Germline CDR1 and CDR2: MNHEY and SMNVEV (reference sequence). The CDR3 is 14 residues long. With 5 bases removed from V and 5 bases from J, the gap between germline ends came to 13 bases. CDR3 amino acids: CASSMAGRDNEQFF. The CDR3 DNA reads as TGTGCCAGCAGTATGGCGGGGAGAGACAATGAGCAGTTCTTC.